This T cell receptor beta chain was identified during a study of cytomegalovirus exposure and HLA in healthy donors. The donors formed part of the approximately 120-subject validation cohort, distinct from the roughly 660-subject first cohort. Method: immunoSEQ multiplex PCR; TCRdb's copy keeps in-frame clones and lacks some. This sample carries 190,000 or so clones, 80% to 85% of them seen once, and the ten largest clones take approximately 2.9%. The CDR3 is made up of 15 amino acids. CDR1 MGHDK and CDR2 SYGVNS come from the germline V gene. Trimming removed 6 bases at V and 4 bases at J, with 18 bases between. Findings of the study overall: The finding came from a later analysis; first-cohort TCR clusters tended to co-occur in the 120 or so validation repertoires. There were about 160 TCR beta chains listed as cytomegalovirus-associated.

This clone was counted between two and nine times. Its specificity is not known. The chain employs TRBV25-1 and TRBJ1-1, with D unresolved. This receptor was identified in a woman in her late teens or twenties in good health and CMV-seropositive. The sample comprised PBMCs. DNA of the CDR3: TGTGCCAGCAGCGGTATCCGGGATCGGTTCACTGAAGCTTTCTTT. The encoded protein is CASSGIRDRFTEAFF.